The 8 T cell receptor beta chains listed next were all sequenced from one sample in a study of T cells in tumors and immune-related adverse events. The method was immunoSEQ multiplex PCR; TCRdb's version includes in-frame clones alone and lacks a portion of them. The table records about 8,600 clones, 94% of them present only once. The specimen comprised lymph node tissue, sampled from a patient treated with anti-PD-1 therapy. Receptors were obtained from a female donor with metastatic renal cell carcinoma.

This sequence joins TRBV11-3 and TRBJ2-7; D is ambiguous. Trimming pared 3 bases from V and 5 bases from J, leaving 14 bases between. Germline V gene data show CDR1 as SGHNT and CDR2 as YENEEA. This CDR3 has 14 amino acids. The CDR3 DNA reads as TGTGCCAGCAGCTTCCGATCCACGGCCAACGAGCAGTACTTC. The encoded protein is CASSFRSTANEQYF.

The CDR3 is CASSEAMSRGDQPQHF. DNA of the CDR3: TGTGCCAGCAGTGAAGCGATGTCGAGAGGGGATCAGCCCCAGCATTTT. The J gene is TRBJ1-5, the V gene TRBV6-1, with a possible D match to TRBD1 (5 bases). Germline values: CDR1 MNHNS, CDR2 SASEGT. Trimming took off 0 bases at V and 5 bases at J, with 14 bases between the two ends. The CDR3 is made up of 16 amino acids.

J is TRBJ2-5 and V is TRBV5-1; the D gene is possibly TRBD1 (6 bases). Germline V gene data show CDR1 as SGHRS and CDR2 as YFSETQ. The CDR3 loop spans 16 amino acids. V dropped 4 bases and J dropped 0 bases, with 16 bases sitting between them. CDR3 DNA sequence: TGCGCCAGCAGCCGGTCTGGGGGCCGGTACCAAGAGACCCAGTACTTC. It translates to CASSRSGGRYQETQYF.

V and J are TRBV6-1 and TRBJ2-3; 9 bases agree with TRBD1. The CDR3 is made up of 11 amino acids. Germline CDR1 reads MNHNS; CDR2 reads SASEGT. In nucleotides, the CDR3 is TGTGCGGGACAGGGTACCTATACGCAGTATTTT. This codes for CAGQGTYTQYF.

In this sample, this clone turned up once. V is TRBV6-6 and J is TRBJ2-7; D ambiguous. Trimming pared 0 bases from V and 0 bases from J, leaving 9 bases between. The germline V gene encodes CDR1 MNHNY and CDR2 SVGAGI (reference sequence). CDR3 length: 15 amino acids. The CDR3 protein is CASSYSPKSSYEQYF. For the CDR3, the DNA is TGTGCCAGCAGTTACTCGCCGAAGAGCTCCTACGAGCAGTACTTC.

This clone was recorded only once. The chain couples TRBV11-3 to TRBJ1-1; 7 bases align to TRBD1. This CDR3 region has 16 residues. Germline CDR1 reads SGHNT; CDR2 reads YENEEA. V lost 5 bases to trimming and J lost 0 bases; unmatched junction nucleotides: 9. The DNA of the CDR3 is TGTGCCAGCAGCCAGGGGGGGGTTCCCCTGAACACTGAAGCTTTCTTT. Translating gives CASSQGGVPLNTEAFF.

By proportion, this clone is large. The rearrangement links TRBV15 to TRBJ1-5; the D is unclear. CDR3 length: 15 amino acids. Germline V lookup: CDR1 LNHNV, CDR2 YYDKDF (reference sequence). Trimming removed 3 bases at V and 0 bases at J, with 9 bases between. As DNA, the CDR3 is TGTGCCACCAGCAGGCAGGTTTATAGCAATCAGCCCCAGCATTTT. It yields the protein CATSRQVYSNQPQHF.

The chain recombines TRBV13 with TRBJ2-6; D gene ambiguous. This CDR3 has 13 amino acids. Germline CDR1 is PRHDT and CDR2 is FYEKMQ (reference sequence). With 8 bases removed from V and 0 bases from J, the gap between germline ends came to 5 bases. In DNA, the CDR3 is TGTGCCAGCGCAATCTCTGGGGCCAACGTCCTGACTTTC. Translated: CASAISGANVLTF.